These T cell receptor beta chains were read from a single sample in a study of control samples from healthy donors and cancer patients. Data came from immunoSEQ multiplex PCR; TCRdb stores just in-frame clones and leaves some out. The table has about 89,000 clones, more than 70% seen once. The sample consisted of blood. These receptors all come from a woman aged 40 to 50 in good health. The CDR3 runs from the conserved cysteine through the conserved F or W. D genes are given only for firm matches. Size is omitted from some rows. Given values are once, few, many or a class for expanded clones.

V gene	clone size	D gene	J gene	CDR3 DNA	CDR3 protein
TRBV7-2	-	-	TRBJ1-1	TGTGCCAGCAGCCCCCGGGCGGGGAACACTGAAGCTTTCTTT	CASSPRAGNTEAFF
TRBV24-1	-	TRBD2	TRBJ2-5	TGTGCCACCAGTGATCAGGACGGGAGGCTGGAGACCCAGTACTTC	CATSDQDGRLETQYF
TRBV5-6	-	-	TRBJ1-2	TGTGCCAGCAGCTCGAATCGAGCTGGCTACACCTTC	CASSSNRAGYTF
TRBV30	-	-	TRBJ1-1	TGTGCCTGGCGGATCAGGGTTGAGGATACTGAAGCTTTCTTT	CAWRIRVEDTEAFF
TRBV6-5	-	TRBD1	TRBJ2-7	TGTGCCAGCAGCCAACAGGGGGATGTTTTCGAGCAGTACTTC	CASSQQGDVFEQYF
TRBV7-2	-	TRBD2	TRBJ2-7	TGTGCCAGCAGCCCGGAGGCGGGGGGGCGCGAGCAGTACTTC	CASSPEAGGREQYF
TRBV7-2	-	-	TRBJ1-6	TGTGCCAGCAGCTTTGACAGAAATTCACCCCTCCACTTT	CASSFDRNSPLHF
TRBV6-2/TRBV6-3	-	TRBD2	TRBJ2-2	TGTGCCAGCAGTTACCTTAGCGGGGGAGGCACCGGGGAGCTGTTTTTT	CASSYLSGGGTGELFF
TRBV7-3	few	-	TRBJ2-3	TGTGCCAGCAGCCCCGGGGAGCAGGCAGATACGCAGTATTTT	CASSPGEQADTQYF
TRBV5-1	-	TRBD1	TRBJ2-3	TGCGCCAGCAGACCCGGGACAGGGGCAGATACGCAGTATTTT	CASRPGTGADTQYF
TRBV19	-	-	TRBJ1-4	TGTGCCAGTAGTATTTTGGCAGGGGACGAAAAACTGTTTTTT	CASSILAGDEKLFF
TRBV5-6	-	TRBD1	TRBJ1-6	TGTGCCAGCAGCTTGAGGGACAGATATTCACCCCTCCACTTT	CASSLRDRYSPLHF
TRBV5-1	-	-	TRBJ1-4	TGCGCCAGCAGCTTGCGGGGGGAAACGTACGAAAAACTGTTTTTT	CASSLRGETYEKLFF
TRBV13	once	TRBD1	TRBJ1-1	TGTGCCAGCAGGCCGACAGGGGGGATCCGGCCTGAAGCTTTCTTT	CASRPTGGIRPEAFF
TRBV2	-	TRBD2	TRBJ2-1	TGTGCCAGCAGTGACACCGGGACTAGGATCTACAATGAGCAGTTCTTC	CASSDTGTRIYNEQFF
TRBV5-1	once	TRBD1	TRBJ1-1	TGCGCCAGCAGCTTGGCCGGGACAGTCGGCACTGAAGCTTTCTTT	CASSLAGTVGTEAFF
TRBV6-6	-	-	TRBJ1-1	TGTGCCAGCAGTTACGGGGGGGCCTCGGACACTGAAGCTTTCTTT	CASSYGGASDTEAFF
TRBV7-2	-	-	TRBJ1-1	TGTGCCAGCAGCCCCCAGGCTCAATTGAACACTGAAGCTTTCTTT	CASSPQAQLNTEAFF
TRBV2	-	-	TRBJ1-1	TGTGCCAGCAGTGAGGACAGAATGAACACTGAAGCTTTCTTT	CASSEDRMNTEAFF
TRBV6-5	-	-	TRBJ2-7	TGTGCCAGCAGCACCACCCCAGGGGGGTACGAGCAGTACTTC	CASSTTPGGYEQYF
TRBV4-3	-	TRBD2	TRBJ2-1	TGCGCCAGCAGCCAAGAAAGTGGGAGCGGGGCTTCCTACAATGAGCAGTTCTTC	CASSQESGSGASYNEQFF
TRBV19	-	TRBD1	TRBJ1-1	TGTGCCAGTAGTGTGCCGGGACAGGATGCTGAAGCTTTCTTT	CASSVPGQDAEAFF
TRBV3-1/TRBV3-2	-	TRBD1	TRBJ1-2	TGTGCCAGCAGCCCCGCGGGACAGGGGGCGAAGAACTATGGCTACACCTTC	CASSPAGQGAKNYGYTF